A selection of T cell receptor beta chains follows, all from one sample in a study of monozygotic twins with inflammatory bowel disease. TCRdb reprocessed the 5' RACE reads and keeps a single row for each CDR3 protein, giving no DNA. The repertoire shows about 140,000 distinct CDR3 sequences; the top ten hold around 1.2%. The specimen sequenced was blood. The receptors derive from a human donor with ulcerative colitis or Crohn's disease, or a healthy co-twin of an affected twin (not recorded which). The CDR3 runs from the conserved cysteine through the conserved F or W.

>TRBJ2-7|TRBV7-2
CASSLSPEQYF
>TRBJ2-5|TRBV12-3/TRBV12-4
CASSLTGGIGETQYF
>TRBJ2-1|TRBV5-1
CASSLAAGSNEQFF
>TRBJ2-3|TRBV9
CASSVEVGDTQYF
>TRBJ1-6|TRBV5-1
CASSLVGTGDSPLHF
>TRBJ2-3|TRBV27
CASSFVRGGDTQYF
>TRBJ1-5|TRBV21-1
CASSKGQPQHF
>TRBJ2-1|TRBV4-3
CASSQGERDPYNEQFF
>TRBJ1-1|TRBV20-1
CSARGGWVNTEAFF
>TRBJ2-7|TRBV7-2
CASSLTWTSAQYF
>TRBJ2-2|TRBV10-3
CAISNVFPAGELFF
>TRBJ2-7|TRBV20-1
CSARATTSGRGGGQYF
>TRBJ1-3|TRBV5-1
CASSLGQHSGNTIYF
>TRBJ2-7|TRBV7-2
CASSPLKASEQYF
>TRBJ2-3|TRBV5-4
CASSFEYGGTDTQYF
>TRBJ1-4|TRBV7-2
CASSLGGNNEKLFF
>TRBJ1-6|TRBV12-3/TRBV12-4
CASSRAGWGSPLHF
>TRBJ1-4|TRBV28
CASSDPQGANEKLFF
>TRBJ2-3|TRBV27
CASSLTSPDTQYF
>TRBJ1-5|TRBV10-3
CAISEAVGNQPQHF
>TRBJ2-2|TRBV29-1
CRVELAEGTGELFF
>TRBJ2-3|TRBV20-1
CSASTPSGRLSTDTQYF
>TRBJ2-7|TRBV11-1
CASSEGLAGVDEQYF
>TRBJ2-2|TRBV7-9
CASSSYRTPGELFF
>TRBJ2-3|TRBV7-2
CASSLGDPWGDTQYF
>TRBJ2-7|TRBV18
CASSPPPGQGPSSYEQYF
>TRBJ1-1|TRBV19
CASSQTGTEAFF
>TRBJ2-3|TRBV15
CATSREAGTDTQYF
>TRBJ2-1|TRBV10-3
CATGLAEPYNEQFF
>TRBJ2-5|TRBV10-3
CAISESRDPQGTQYF
>TRBJ1-2|TRBV10-3
CALSKGQGTSNYGYTF
>TRBJ1-1|TRBV7-6
CASSLAHGGIPMNTEAFF
>TRBJ1-2|TRBV4-2
CASSPYRGGDYGYTF
>TRBJ1-1|TRBV5-1
CASSPTGQGVITEAFF
>TRBJ2-1|TRBV7-2
CASSLVGLAGGRGEQFF
>TRBJ1-1|TRBV10-3
CAINEGANTEAFF
>TRBJ1-1|TRBV12-3/TRBV12-4
CASSFDPRVMNTEAFF
>TRBJ2-1|TRBV24-1
CATSDLPGDEQFF
>TRBJ2-4|TRBV28
CASSLRGGKNIQYF
>TRBJ1-1|TRBV5-1
CASSLAPNTEAFF
>TRBJ1-4|TRBV5-1
CASTFRDSGNEKLFF
>TRBJ2-4|TRBV20-1
CSARDPLTRSPGKNIQYF